This is a list of T cell receptor beta chains from one sample in a study of T cells in Graves' hyperthyroidism and ophthalmopathy. TCRdb reanalysed the multiplex PCR reads using MiXCR and keeps one entry per CDR3 protein. The data hold under 350,000 distinct CDR3 sequences, with about 20% observed a single time. The material sequenced was blood. Every receptor here comes from a woman in her 50s with Graves' hyperthyroidism. CDR3s include the opening cysteine and the closing phenylalanine or tryptophan. A D gene is named only where the DNA matches it firmly. Some rows have no size entry. The others give once, few or many, or a class for an expanded clone.

V gene,J gene,clone size,D gene,CDR3 DNA,CDR3 protein
TRBV7-8,TRBJ1-2,.,TRBD1,TGTGCCAGCACCGCCCGCGGGACAGATCTCTATGGCTACACCTTC,CASTARGTDLYGYTF
TRBV12-3/TRBV12-4,TRBJ1-4,many,.,TGTGCCAGCAGTGGAGAAAATAATGAAAAACTGTTTTTT,CASSGENNEKLFF
TRBV9,TRBJ2-1,.,.,TGTGCCAGCAGCGTAGACAATGAGCAGTTCTTC,CASSVDNEQFF
TRBV19,TRBJ2-1,few,TRBD2,TGTGCCAGTAGTATACAGCTAGCGGGAGGTGGCGAGCAGTTCTTC,CASSIQLAGGGEQFF
TRBV6-1,TRBJ2-5,few,TRBD2,TGTGCCAGCACCCTGGGACTAGCGGGCCAAGAGACCCAGTACTTC,CASTLGLAGQETQYF
TRBV12-3/TRBV12-4,TRBJ2-7,many,.,TGTGCCAGCAGACAGGGCTACGAGCAGTACTTC,CASRQGYEQYF
TRBV12-3/TRBV12-4,TRBJ2-7,many,TRBD2,TGTGCCAGCAGTTCGACTAGCGGATCCTACGAGCAGTACTTC,CASSSTSGSYEQYF
TRBV2,TRBJ2-4,.,.,TGTGCCAGCAGTGGACAGCTAGCCAAAAACATTCAGTACTTC,CASSGQLAKNIQYF
TRBV6-9,TRBJ2-1,.,TRBD2,TGTGCCAGCAGTTACTTCGAAGCGGGACTCAACAATGAGCAGTTCTTC,CASSYFEAGLNNEQFF
TRBV15,TRBJ2-7,.,.,TGTGCCACCAGCAGAGGCCAGGGTCCTAACTACGAGCAGTACTTC,CATSRGQGPNYEQYF
TRBV7-9,TRBJ1-1,many,.,TGTGCCGGGGGCGTGATCCCGAACACTGAAGCTTTCTTT,CAGGVIPNTEAFF
TRBV6-1,TRBJ1-6,few,TRBD1,TGTGCCAGCAGTGAGACAGGGGGGGACGCCGCCCTCCACTTT,CASSETGGDAALHF
TRBV10-3,TRBJ1-2,.,TRBD1,TGTGCCATCAGAGTGACAGGGGGCACTGGCTACACCTTC,CAIRVTGGTGYTF
TRBV20-1,TRBJ2-7,many,TRBD2,TGCAGTGCTACCCGACTAGCGGGAGGGTACGAGCAGTACTTC,CSATRLAGGYEQYF
TRBV6-2/TRBV6-3,TRBJ2-6,.,.,TGTGCCAGCACCTCCCGAACTGGGGCCAACGTCCTGACTTTC,CASTSRTGANVLTF
TRBV2,TRBJ2-2,many,.,TGTGCCAGCACGGGGAACACCGGGGAGCTGTTTTTT,CASTGNTGELFF
TRBV20-1,TRBJ2-7,once,TRBD2,TGCAGTGCTTGGACTAGCGGTCCCTACGAGCAGTACTTC,CSAWTSGPYEQYF
TRBV15,TRBJ1-5,.,.,TGTGCCACCAGCATCGGCGGGGGAGATGGGGGCAATCAGCCCCAGCATTTT,CATSIGGGDGGNQPQHF
TRBV18,TRBJ1-2,.,TRBD1,TGTGCCAGCTCACCGTTCGGGACAGTTTCTAACTATGGCTACACCTTC,CASSPFGTVSNYGYTF
TRBV6-5,TRBJ2-7,few,.,TGTGCCAGCAGTTACTCAACCACCTACGAGCAGTACTTC,CASSYSTTYEQYF
TRBV29-1,TRBJ2-3,many,.,TGCAGCGTTGTCGTGGAGGGCACAGATACGCAGTATTTT,CSVVVEGTDTQYF
TRBV7-9,TRBJ1-5,.,TRBD1,TGTGCCAGCAGCCAAGGCGACAGGGACGTTAGCAATCAGCCCCAGCATTTT,CASSQGDRDVSNQPQHF
TRBV12-3/TRBV12-4,TRBJ1-3,few,.,TGTGCCAGCAGTTTTATCCCAAGTCCGGGGCCACGTCTCTCTGGAAACACCATATATTTT,CASSFIPSPGPRLSGNTIYF
TRBV29-1,TRBJ2-5,few,.,TGCAGCGTTGATTGGCAGGGAGAGACCCAGTACTTC,CSVDWQGETQYF
TRBV30,TRBJ1-4,few,.,TGTGCCTGGAGCTCCGGGGCTGGCGGTGAAAAACTGTTTTTT,CAWSSGAGGEKLFF
TRBV5-8,TRBJ2-2,.,.,TGTGCCAGCAGCTTGGAACAGGGTTACACCGGGGAGCTGTTTTTT,CASSLEQGYTGELFF
TRBV3-1,TRBJ1-6,many,.,TGTGCCAGCAGCCACAGAACCGATTCTTTCTCCTATAATTCACCCCTCCACTTT,CASSHRTDSFSYNSPLHF
TRBV6-1,TRBJ1-1,many,.,TGTGCCAGCATTCCCCTGGGGACACCTGAAGCTTTCTTT,CASIPLGTPEAFF
TRBV27,TRBJ2-7,many,TRBD1,TGTGCCAGCAGTTTGTGGCAGGGGGCTTACGAGCAGTACTTC,CASSLWQGAYEQYF
TRBV20-1,TRBJ1-1,.,TRBD1,TGCAGTGCTAGAGATGGGGACAGGGGGTACTCGTTCACTGAAGCTTTCTTT,CSARDGDRGYSFTEAFF
TRBV3-1,TRBJ1-1,many,.,TGTGCCAGCAGCCAAGATTGGGCCAGTGAAGCTTTCTTT,CASSQDWASEAFF
TRBV2,TRBJ2-3,many,.,TGTGCCAGCAGTGAAGCCTTGGACAGCAGCACAGATACGCAGTATTTT,CASSEALDSSTDTQYF
TRBV11-2,TRBJ1-1,many,TRBD1,TGTGCCAGCAGCTTCACCTCCGGGACAGGGGGCGCGGCTTTCTTT,CASSFTSGTGGAAFF
TRBV20-1,TRBJ1-1,many,.,TGCATCGTAGCGGGGCGTACTGAAGCTTTCTTT,CIVAGRTEAFF
TRBV5-5,TRBJ2-5,.,TRBD1,TGTGCCAGCAGCCATTCAGGACAGGGGAAGGTGGGGACCCAGTACTTC,CASSHSGQGKVGTQYF
TRBV6-1,TRBJ2-3,many,TRBD2,TGTGCCAGCAGTAGGGCTAGCGGGGGGTCCCCCCCAGATACGCAGTATTTT,CASSRASGGSPPDTQYF
TRBV10-1,TRBJ2-3,.,TRBD2,TGCGCCAGCAGTGGGGGACTAGCGGGAGGAACGAACACAGATACGCAGTATTTT,CASSGGLAGGTNTDTQYF
TRBV10-3,TRBJ2-7,many,.,TGTGCCATCAGTGAGTCGAAGGGGATCAACGAGCAGTACTTC,CAISESKGINEQYF
TRBV2,TRBJ1-1,few,.,TGTGCCAGCAATAGGGAAAATCCTGAAGCTTTCTTT,CASNRENPEAFF
TRBV15,TRBJ1-2,.,.,TGTGCCACCAGCAGAGATACGGCTGACTATGGCTACACCTTC,CATSRDTADYGYTF
TRBV3-1,TRBJ1-5,.,.,TGTGCCAGCAGCCAAGCAGCGGGGGGTGATCAGCCCCAGCATTTT,CASSQAAGGDQPQHF
TRBV15,TRBJ2-2,few,.,TGTGCCACCAGCACGCCGTACACCGGGGAGCTGTTTTTT,CATSTPYTGELFF
TRBV7-2,TRBJ2-5,few,.,TGTGCCAGCAGCTTAGACCAGCAAGAGACCCAGTACTTC,CASSLDQQETQYF
TRBV10-2,TRBJ1-5,few,.,TGCGCCAGCAGTGAAGGGGCAGGGTACAATCAGCCCCAGCATTTT,CASSEGAGYNQPQHF
TRBV12-3/TRBV12-4,TRBJ2-2,.,.,TGTGCCAGCAGTCGCGGGGAGCTGTTTTTT,CASSRGELFF
TRBV11-3,TRBJ1-1,many,TRBD1,TGTGCCAGCAGACATGGACAGGGTGAAGCTTTCTTT,CASRHGQGEAFF
TRBV9,TRBJ2-3,.,.,TGTGCCAGCAGCTTTGCCGGGGGACATAACACAGATACGCAGTATTTT,CASSFAGGHNTDTQYF
TRBV18,TRBJ2-2,many,.,TGTGCCAGCTCACCGGAGGGAACCGGGGAGCTGTTTTTT,CASSPEGTGELFF
TRBV2,TRBJ2-1,few,TRBD1,TGTGCCAGCAGTGTTCTGGGACAGGCCTACAATGAGCAGTTCTTC,CASSVLGQAYNEQFF
TRBV6-1,TRBJ1-4,.,TRBD1,TGTGCCAGCACCGGGACAGGTGATGCTAATGAAAAACCGTTTTTT,CASTGTGDANEKPFF
TRBV9,TRBJ1-1,.,.,TGTGCCAGCAGCGTCAAACAGGGAACTGAAGCTTTCTTT,CASSVKQGTEAFF
TRBV6-6,TRBJ2-2,few,TRBD2,TGTGCCAGCAGTTACTCGAGTCCAGGACTAGCGGGGGAGCTGTTTTTT,CASSYSSPGLAGELFF
TRBV28,TRBJ2-6,many,.,TGTGCCAGCAGTTCAGTTGGGGTGCCCTCTGGGGCCAACGTCCTGACTTTC,CASSSVGVPSGANVLTF
TRBV7-9,TRBJ2-1,.,TRBD2,TGTGCCAGCAGCACCGCCGGGACTAGAGAGAATGAGCAGTTCTTC,CASSTAGTRENEQFF
TRBV6-1,TRBJ2-1,many,.,TGTGCCAGCAGTGGGACACCCAATGAGCAGTTCTTC,CASSGTPNEQFF
TRBV28,TRBJ2-5,many,.,TGTGCCAGCAGTTTAGGTGGGAGGACAGAGACCCAGTACTTC,CASSLGGRTETQYF
TRBV2,TRBJ2-3,many,.,TGTGCCAGCAGTGAAGTGGATACGCAGTATTTT,CASSEVDTQYF